The 27 T cell receptor beta chains below come from one sample, sequenced in a study of cytomegalovirus exposure and HLA in healthy donors. Primers included in the PCR were 60 Vbeta and 13 Jbeta primers. The method was immunoSEQ multiplex PCR; TCRdb's version includes in-frame clones alone and lacks a portion of them. The data hold about 130,000 clones, with over 80% observed a single time. The specimen sequenced was PBMCs. These receptor sequences come from a boy younger than 18 in good health and CMV-seronegative.

Only one count was recorded for this clone. J is TRBJ1-5 and V is TRBV2; D gene ambiguous. The germline V gene encodes CDR1 SNHLY and CDR2 FYNNEI. The V end was cut by 6 bases, the J end by 4 bases, with 13 bases between. This CDR3 has 14 amino acids. The CDR3 loop is CASSALTANQPQHF. In DNA, the CDR3 is TGTGCCAGCAGCGCCCTAACAGCAAATCAGCCCCAGCATTTT.

This chain connects TRBV6-5 to TRBJ2-7, with 11 bases fitting TRBD2. CDR3 length: 15 residues. V lost 5 bases to trimming and J lost 2 bases; unmatched junction nucleotides: 5. CDR1 MNHEY and CDR2 SVGAGI come from the germline V gene. CDR3 sequence reads: CASSRLAGTTYEQYF. The CDR3, as DNA: TGTGCCAGCAGTCGACTAGCGGGAACTACCTACGAGCAGTACTTC.

The chain combines TRBV10-3 with TRBJ1-3, with TRBD1 identical over 7 bases. V was pared by 2 bases and J by 4 bases, with 5 bases of the junction left unmatched. CDR3 size: 15 residues. Per the germline V gene, CDR1 is ENHRY and CDR2 is SYGVKD. The CDR3 is CAISETGEAGNTIYF. The CDR3 DNA reads TGTGCCATCAGTGAGACAGGGGAAGCCGGAAACACCATATATTTT.

This chain links TRBV2 with TRBJ1-3, with D tentatively TRBD1 (5 bases). This CDR3 is built from 13 residues. Germline assignment: CDR1 SNHLY and CDR2 FYNNEI. Trimming removed 7 bases from V and 4 bases from J, with 11 bases in between. CDR3 sequence: CASILGQGNTIYF. CDR3 bases: TGTGCCAGCATCCTCGGACAAGGAAACACCATATATTTT.

This clone was counted only a few times. The chain has TRBV7-9 and TRBJ2-1; D remains ambiguous. Trimming removed 0 bases at V and 7 bases at J, with 10 bases between. Germline loops: CDR1 SEHNR, CDR2 FQNEAQ (reference sequence). This CDR3 comprises 14 residues. DNA of the CDR3: TGTGCCAGCAGCTTAGCTGGGCAGCTTAATGAGCAGTTCTTC. Protein sequence: CASSLAGQLNEQFF. Combining the CDR3 with reference TRBV7-9 and TRBJ2-1 gives the whole variable domain DTGVSQNPRHKITKRGQNVTFRCDPISEHNRLYWYRQTLGQGPEFLTYFQNEAQLEKSRLLSDRFSAERPKGSFSTLEIQRTEQGDSAMYLCASSLAGQLNEQFFGPGTRLTVL.

The genes are TRBV5-4 and TRBJ2-2, with D possibly TRBD2 on 7 matching bases. This CDR3 comprises 18 residues. The V gene lost 4 bases and the J gene lost 3 bases, with 22 bases spanning the gap. Germline CDR1 is SGHNT and CDR2 is YYREEE (reference sequence). The CDR3 protein is CASSPGGGGFLYTGELFF. As DNA, the CDR3 is TGTGCCAGCAGCCCCGGGGGAGGGGGATTTTTATACACCGGGGAGCTGTTTTTT.

The chain recombines TRBV27 with TRBJ2-2; the D gene is possibly TRBD1 (6 bases). CDR1 and CDR2 (germline): MNHEY, SMNVEV (reference sequence). The CDR3 sequence is 15 residues long. V was cut by 6 bases and J by 5 bases, with 16 bases left in between. The CDR3: CASRPQGQTTGELFF. The CDR3 nucleotides read TGTGCCAGCAGGCCTCAGGGGCAGACAACCGGGGAGCTGTTTTTT.

The chain links TRBV6-4 to TRBJ2-2, with 10 bases that match TRBD1. Germline trimming cut 2 bases from V and 4 bases from J; bases unmatched to any gene: 7. Germline CDR1 and CDR2: MRHNA and SNTAGT. This CDR3 spans 17 amino acids. For the CDR3, the DNA is TGTGCCAGCAGTGACCTACGACAGGGGGCAAGCACCGGGGAGCTGTTTTTT. It yields the protein CASSDLRQGASTGELFF.

This chain connects TRBV2 to TRBJ2-1, with D possibly matching TRBD2 (6 bases). V was trimmed by 6 bases and J by 6 bases, leaving 15 bases between them. Germline CDR1 is SNHLY and CDR2 is FYNNEI. This CDR3 is built from 14 residues. In DNA form, the CDR3 reads TGTGCCAGCAGCCGGGACTCTCCTTTCAATGAGCAGTTCTTC. It yields the protein CASSRDSPFNEQFF.

The rearrangement uses TRBV4-1 and TRBJ2-1, with TRBD2 matching 8 bases. Per the germline V gene, CDR1 is MGHRA and CDR2 is YSYEKL. CDR3 size: 15 residues. V was clipped by 4 bases and J by 6 bases; unmatched bases: 8. CDR3 sequence reads: CASSLSGGSTNEQFF. The CDR3 coding sequence is TGCGCCAGCAGCCTTTCGGGGGGGAGCACCAATGAGCAGTTCTTC.

The rearrangement uses TRBV4-1 and TRBJ1-2, with 11 positions matching TRBD1. The J segment lost 1 base and the V segment lost 8 bases, leaving 9 bases of the junction unmatched. The CDR3 has 16 residues. Germline loops: CDR1 MGHRA, CDR2 YSYEKL. Here the CDR3 DNA reads TGCGCCAGCCGGGCACCCGGGACAGGGGGTAACTATGGCTACACCTTC. Protein: CASRAPGTGGNYGYTF.

This clone was counted once. The chain links TRBV19 to TRBJ2-5, with 11 positions matching TRBD2. Germline V gene lookup returns CDR1 LNHDA and CDR2 SQIVND (reference sequence). This CDR3 has 15 residues. V gave up 4 bases and J gave up 4 bases; unmatched junction bases: 5. Written as DNA, the CDR3 is TGTGCCAGTAGTAAGCAGCTAGCGGGAGGAGAGACCCAGTACTTC. This encodes CASSKQLAGGETQYF.

J is TRBJ2-5 and V is TRBV4-2; 10 bases line up with TRBD2. CDR1 and CDR2 (germline): LGHNA, YNFKEQ. Losses at the gene ends were 0 bases for V and 3 bases for J; bases not matched to a gene: 7. This CDR3 comprises 17 residues. The CDR3 spells CASSQELAGVKEETQYF. CDR3 DNA sequence: TGTGCCAGCAGCCAAGAGCTAGCGGGAGTTAAGGAAGAGACCCAGTACTTC.

V is TRBV7-9 and J is TRBJ2-1; 10 bases align to TRBD2. Unmatched junction bases numbered 3, after V lost 5 bases and J lost 5 bases. The CDR3 runs 14 residues. Germline lookup yields CDR1 SEHNR and CDR2 FQNEAQ (reference sequence). The CDR3 reads CASSASGGNNEQFF. The CDR3 DNA sequence: TGTGCCAGCAGCGCTAGCGGGGGAAACAATGAGCAGTTCTTC.

The rearrangement links TRBV19 to TRBJ2-3, with D possibly being TRBD2 (5 bases). Trimming cost V 3 bases and J 2 bases, with 18 bases left between them. The germline CDR1 and CDR2 sequences are LNHDA and SQIVND (reference sequence). This CDR3 comprises 17 residues. Written as DNA, the CDR3 is TGTGCCAGTAGTATTGATGCCTTGGCGGGTTTCACAGATACGCAGTATTTT. It yields the protein CASSIDALAGFTDTQYF.

This clone was detected a few times. The V gene is TRBV2, the J gene TRBJ1-1; D call uncertain. The V gene lost 6 bases and the J gene lost 3 bases, with 14 bases spanning the gap. Germline lookup yields CDR1 SNHLY and CDR2 FYNNEI. The length of the CDR3 is 14 residues. The CDR3: CASSVTSGYTEAFF. The CDR3 DNA is TGTGCCAGCAGCGTCACCTCGGGGTACACTGAAGCTTTCTTT.

The chain recombines TRBV15 with TRBJ2-5, with D perhaps matching TRBD2 (5 bases). The CDR3 loop spans 14 amino acids. In germline, CDR1 is LNHNV, CDR2 YYDKDF (reference sequence). Trimming took off 4 bases at V and 0 bases at J, with 9 bases between the two ends. In DNA, the CDR3 is TGTGCCACCAGCACCTCGGACTACCAAGAGACCCAGTACTTC. Protein sequence: CATSTSDYQETQYF. The full variable domain, rest sourced from reference TRBV15 and TRBJ2-5, is DAMVIQNPRYQVTQFGKPVTLSCSQTLNHNVMYWYQQKSSQAPKLLFHYYDKDFNNEADTPDNFQSRRPNTSFCFLDIRSPGLGDTAMYLCATSTSDYQETQYFGPGTRLLVL.

This clone has a handful of counts. This chain connects TRBV5-5 to TRBJ1-2, with TRBD1 as a possible D gene (6 bases). Germline loops: CDR1 SGHKS, CDR2 YYEKEE (reference sequence). V lost 4 bases and J 3 bases, leaving 13 bases between the germline ends. The CDR3 spans 14 residues. CDR3 sequence reads: CASSTDSHYYGYTF. The CDR3 DNA sequence: TGTGCCAGCAGCACGGACAGCCACTACTATGGCTACACCTTC.

The rearrangement uses TRBV7-9 and TRBJ2-1, with D possibly TRBD2 on 6 matching bases. Looked up from germline, CDR1 is SEHNR and CDR2 is FQNEAQ (reference sequence). CDR3 size: 15 residues. The V and J ends lost 0 bases and 4 bases respectively, with 10 bases between them. The CDR3 reads CASSLAAGRYNEQFF. The CDR3 DNA follows: TGTGCCAGCAGCTTAGCTGCCGGGAGATACAATGAGCAGTTCTTC.

In DNA form, the CDR3 reads TGTGCCAGCAGTCAGGACAGGCTTAATGAAAAACTGTTTTTT. This sequence encodes CASSQDRLNEKLFF. This rearrangement joins TRBV7-6 to TRBJ1-4; 7 bases are a match to TRBD1. The CDR3 is 14 amino acids. The J segment lost 4 bases and the V segment lost 6 bases, leaving 5 bases of the junction unmatched. Germline CDR1 and CDR2: SGHVS and FNYEAQ.

V gene TRBV6-6 combines with J gene TRBJ1-3; D is perhaps TRBD1 (5 bases). The CDR3 is 15 residues long. Looked up from germline, CDR1 is MNHNY and CDR2 is SVGAGI (reference sequence). V lost 2 bases to trimming and J lost 3 bases, with 11 bases between them. The CDR3 region is CASSYGQAVGNTIYF. The CDR3 nucleotides read TGTGCCAGCAGTTACGGACAAGCCGTTGGAAACACCATATATTTT.

The chain recombines TRBV18 with TRBJ2-7, with 7 positions matching TRBD1. The CDR3 extends over 13 amino acids. V was pared by 0 bases and J by 8 bases, with 4 bases of the junction left unmatched. Germline values: CDR1 KGHSH, CDR2 LQKENI. DNA for the CDR3: TGTGCCAGCTCACCACCGGGACAGACCAAGCAGTACTTC. Its translation is CASSPPGQTKQYF. Full variable domain (remainder filled in from reference TRBV18 and TRBJ2-7): NAGVMQNPRHLVRRRGQEARLRCSPMKGHSHVYWYRQLPEEGLKFMVYLQKENIIDESGMPKERFSAEFPKEGPSILRIQQVVRGDSAAYFCASSPPGQTKQYFGPGTRLTVT.

The chain employs TRBV5-1 and TRBJ1-2; D possibly corresponds to TRBD1 (5 bases). Germline V lookup: CDR1 SGHRS, CDR2 YFSETQ. This CDR3 contains 12 residues. V lost 9 bases, J lost 1 base, and 10 bases lay in between. The CDR3 sequence: CATTDSNYGYTF. DNA of the CDR3: TGCGCCACCACCGACAGTAACTATGGCTACACCTTC.

This clone has only one observation. V gene TRBV6-1 combines with J gene TRBJ1-5; D is unresolved. Trimming removed 4 bases from V and 0 bases from J, with 4 bases in between. The CDR3 contains 13 residues. Per germline, CDR1 MNHNS and CDR2 SASEGT. Written as DNA, the CDR3 is TGTGCCAGCAGTGTAGATAGCAATCAGCCCCAGCATTTT. Its translation is CASSVDSNQPQHF.

There are a few counts of this clone. The chain employs TRBV11-3 and TRBJ1-2, with TRBD1 matching over 8 bases. This CDR3 has 12 residues. CDR1 is SGHNT, CDR2 YENEEA, per germline. V was pared by 5 bases and J by 8 bases, with 4 bases of the junction left unmatched. The CDR3 is CASSPDREGYTF. CDR3 nucleotides: TGTGCCAGCAGCCCGGACAGGGAAGGCTACACCTTC. Together with reference TRBV11-3 and TRBJ1-2, the CDR3 gives the full variable domain: EAGVVQSPRYKIIEKKQPVAFWCNPISGHNTLYWYLQNLGQGPELLIRYENEEAVDDSQLPKDRFSAERLKGVDSTLKIQPAELGDSAVYLCASSPDREGYTFGSGTRLTVV.

V is TRBV7-6 and J is TRBJ2-3, with no clear D. Germline values: CDR1 SGHVS, CDR2 FNYEAQ. Deletions cut 6 bases from V and 5 bases from J, with 12 bases between. This CDR3 has 13 residues. The DNA for the CDR3 is TGTGCCAGCAGTCCCGTTAGAGGAGATACGCAGTATTTT. Its protein product is CASSPVRGDTQYF.

The chain has TRBV4-1 and TRBJ1-5; no definite D call. In germline, CDR1 is MGHRA, CDR2 YSYEKL. The CDR3 runs 15 residues. V lost 0 bases, J lost 3 bases, and 9 bases lay in between. CDR3 loop: CASSQDPQINQPQHF. CDR3 sequence (DNA): TGCGCCAGCAGCCAAGATCCCCAGATCAATCAGCCCCAGCATTTT.